This T cell receptor beta chain was obtained from a study of T cell repertoires and leukemia-associated antigens. Study-level information: About 16.1 million effective reads came from all samples combined. Study results and limitations: No significant group difference appeared in Vbeta, Jbeta or VDJ counts.

The CD3+ T cells first had an overnight rest without serum. CDR1 is SGHNT and CDR2 is YENEEA in the germline V gene. The CDR3 consists of 15 residues. TCRdb independently ran MiXCR on the 5' RACE reads; one entry per CDR3 protein. The sample lists roughly 10,000 distinct CDR3 sequences; 43% were seen once. Comment on this clonotype: Its antigen is unknown. A much larger clone lies a single base off, so this may be a read error.

The TCR originated in a female donor in good health. The genes are TRBV11-3 and TRBJ2-3; 7 nucleotides match TRBD2. Sequencing input: CD3+ T cells sorted from blood and cultured. CDR3 nucleotides: TGTGCCCGCAGCTTAGAGCGGGGAGGCACAGATACGCAGTATTTT. Protein: CARSLERGGTDTQYF.